The source of this T cell receptor (beta chain) is a study of CD8 T cells in ankylosing spondylitis (dated by TCRdb to the late 2010s). Describing the broader study: The study set out to find disease-linked TCR variants by profiling T cell receptor beta repertoires in ankylosing spondylitis patients and healthy donors. In total, the full study cohort was made up of over a hundred healthy donors and 25 to 30 ankylosing spondylitis patients. Samples of peripheral blood were taken, and for ankylosing spondylitis patients, synovial fluid was collected as well.

Reads for this sample came from an Illumina HiSeq 2500. Quantitative 5'-RACE with molecular barcodes was the method used to prepare the TCR beta libraries. Turning to the authors' computational methods: A new computational method, built on a probabilistic model of VDJ rearrangement, was used to identify disease-linked TCR variants. The public reads were run again by TCRdb, first through fastp at Q25 and then through MiXCR, and only productive beta chains were kept. Identical CDR3 proteins give one entry, which carries the most common genes and DNA. These V and J calls derive from TCRdb rather than the authors' analysis. The table for this sample lists roughly 700,000 distinct CDR3 sequences; roughly 20% of them were counted only once. Under 20% of the sample is held by the ten biggest clonotypes. About this clonotype: This clone's antigen is unknown. Per-base qualities were not stored, and no clone one base away is much larger.

Study-wide findings and limitations: In peripheral blood, the disease-linked clones were found at relatively low frequencies and had a CD8+ phenotype. Blood from ankylosing spondylitis patients appeared to be characterized by a TCR beta motif made up of seven or eight highly homologous amino acid variants. Some of the motif variants had been reported before in the synovial fluid and blood of reactive arthritis patients, a finding that suggests common disease-initiation mechanisms. The disease-linked clones were reported as significantly enriched in matched synovial fluid samples from ankylosing spondylitis patients.

CDR1 and CDR2, looked up from the germline V gene (reference sequence), are MNHEY and SMNVEV. From its cysteine to its phenylalanine, the CDR3 spans 13 amino acids. This entry keeps only the CDR3 DNA: 39 bases, framed from base 1. A distance of 9 bases separates the germline ends of V and J, which lose 3 bases and 3 bases respectively. This clonotype was sampled from a male donor with ankylosing spondylitis. The chain was built from TRBV27 and TRBJ2-7, with the identity of the D gene unclear. Sequenced input: blood, either unsorted or a sorted T cell fraction (not recorded which). The CDR3 reads CASSFWADYEQYF. The nucleotide sequence is TGTGCCAGCAGTTTTTGGGCAGACTACGAGCAGTACTTC.